The clone carrying this T cell receptor (beta chain) showed up just a few times. Its cognate antigen is unknown. TCRdb reprocessed the 5' RACE reads with MiXCR, giving one entry per CDR3 protein. The data hold about 400,000 distinct CDR3 sequences, with 20% to 25% observed a single time. The sample originates from a study of CD8 T cells in ankylosing spondylitis. Study conclusions and caveats: Seemingly characteristic of ankylosing spondylitis blood was a TCR beta motif consisting of about 8 highly homologous variants.

In germline, CDR1 is LGHDT, CDR2 YNNKEL (reference sequence). This CDR3 contains 14 residues. Between the trimmed V and J ends, which lost 3 bases and 7 bases, there was a span of 13 bases. Sequenced material: blood, either unsorted or a sorted T cell fraction (not recorded which). V is TRBV3-1 and J is TRBJ2-1; D possibly matches TRBD1 or TRBD2 (5 bases each). This clonotype was obtained from a male donor with ankylosing spondylitis. The CDR3 DNA reads as TGTGCCAGCAGCCAGGGACCATCACAGAATGAGCAGTTCTTC. It encodes CASSQGPSQNEQFF.